What follows are 22 T cell receptor beta chains derived from one specimen sequenced in a study of cytomegalovirus exposure and HLA in healthy donors (dated by TCRdb to about 2017). The library came from the immunoSEQ multiplex PCR assay. A mixture of 60 forward primers for TCR Vbeta segments and 13 reverse primers for TCR Jbeta segments was used in the multiplex PCR. What TCRdb holds here is the immuneACCESS table cut down to in-frame rearrangements. Part of the clones is not present; checked against another copy, under half of the missing clones reflect an unresolved V gene, and the others are unexplained. Per the sample table, the count is roughly 51,000 clones. The leading ten clones occupy more than 5.5% of the sample. Sequencing was performed on PBMCs. The origin of the receptors is a male donor in good health and CMV-seropositive.

V gene TRBV29-1 combines with J gene TRBJ1-2, with D unresolved. With 4 bases removed from V and 3 bases from J, the gap between germline ends came to 6 bases. CDR1 SQVTM and CDR2 ANQGSEA come from the germline V gene. This CDR3 contains 11 residues. The CDR3 nucleotides are TGCAGCGTTGTGCAGGACTATGGCTACACCTTC. Translating it yields CSVVQDYGYTF.

V and J are TRBV9 and TRBJ2-7; 9 nucleotides align to TRBD1. This CDR3 contains 16 residues. The germline gives CDR1 SGDLS, CDR2 YYNGEE. The ends lost 0 bases at V and 4 bases at J; junction bases unmatched: 8. DNA of the CDR3: TGTGCCAGCAGCGTAGGGGGACAGGGAAGTATTTACGAGCAGTACTTC. Translation gives CASSVGGQGSIYEQYF.

CDR3 nucleotides: TGTGCCAGCAGTGTCCCCCCGGGGGGTGGGACGGGCAATGAGCAGTTCTTC. It translates to CASSVPPGGGTGNEQFF. The chain joins TRBV6-1 to TRBJ2-1; TRBD2 matches 7 bases. The CDR3 extends over 17 amino acids. After removal of 4 bases from V and 6 bases from J, the junction contained 15 bases not matched to a gene. CDR1 and CDR2 (germline): MNHNS, SASEGT.

The J gene is TRBJ2-7, the V gene TRBV7-8; 7 nucleotides match TRBD1. The V segment lost 1 base and the J segment 2 bases; nucleotides outside the gene matches: 5. Germline V lookup: CDR1 SGHVS, CDR2 FQNEAQ. The CDR3 runs 15 residues. The CDR3 DNA is TGTGCCAGCAGCTTAGGGACAGGCATCACCTACGAGCAGTACTTC. Its translation: CASSLGTGITYEQYF.

J is TRBJ2-1 and V is TRBV5-1, with 7 bases identical to TRBD2. Per germline, CDR1 SGHRS and CDR2 YFSETQ. This CDR3 spans 15 amino acids. J was trimmed by 1 base and V by 4 bases; bases with no gene match: 5. The CDR3 region has the DNA TGCGCCAGCAGCGATACGGGGGGTTCCTACAATGAGCAGTTCTTC. Translation: CASSDTGGSYNEQFF.

The chain joins TRBV4-3 to TRBJ2-7, with D perhaps matching TRBD1 (6 bases). Germline loops: CDR1 LGHNA, CDR2 YSLEER. With 2 bases removed from V and 7 bases from J, the gap between germline ends came to 21 bases. The CDR3 loop spans 16 amino acids. The CDR3 loop is CASSQLSTGHLREQYF. The CDR3 region has the DNA TGCGCCAGCAGCCAACTCTCGACGGGACATCTAAGGGAGCAGTACTTC.

The chain carries TRBV7-9 and TRBJ1-6; possible D gene TRBD1, 5 bases. This CDR3 is 16 amino acids long. In germline, CDR1 is SEHNR, CDR2 FQNEAQ (reference sequence). V lost 8 bases to trimming and J lost 0 bases, with 14 bases between them. The CDR3 bases are TGTGCCAGCGGGCAGGGAGGAAGCTCCTATAATTCACCCCTCCACTTT. Encoded protein: CASGQGGSSYNSPLHF. The whole variable domain, filled in from reference TRBV7-9 and TRBJ1-6, reads DTGVSQNPRHKITKRGQNVTFRCDPISEHNRLYWYRQTLGQGPEFLTYFQNEAQLEKSRLLSDRFSAERPKGSFSTLEIQRTEQGDSAMYLCASGQGGSSYNSPLHFGNGTRLTVT.

The chain couples TRBV7-8 to TRBJ1-5; D might be TRBD1 (5 bases). CDR3 size: 17 residues. Trimming took 2 bases from V and 6 from J, leaving 20 bases between them. CDR1 is SGHVS and CDR2 is FQNEAQ in the germline V gene. The DNA for the CDR3 is TGTGCCAGCAGCTTAAGGCGGGGCAGTATCTTGGGTCAGCCCCAGCATTTT. Protein product: CASSLRRGSILGQPQHF.

This chain connects TRBV18 to TRBJ1-1; D possibly corresponds to TRBD1 (6 bases). Germline loops: CDR1 KGHSH, CDR2 LQKENI. The CDR3 spans 14 residues. V was cut by 1 base and J by 4 bases, with 10 bases left in between. CDR3 sequence: CASSPQGGGTEAFF. The CDR3 coding sequence is TGTGCCAGCTCACCACAGGGAGGGGGCACTGAAGCTTTCTTT.

The V and J genes are TRBV11-2 and TRBJ1-1, with 7 bases lining up with TRBD1. Germline V gives CDR1 SGHAT, CDR2 FQNNGV. V shed 4 bases and J 7 bases; nucleotides not matched to a gene: 3. This CDR3 comprises 12 residues. CDR3 DNA: TGTGCCAGCAGCTCACAGGGGATTGAAGCTTTCTTT. Translating it yields CASSSQGIEAFF.

The gene calls are TRBV9 and TRBJ2-2; 7 bases are shared with TRBD1. J was trimmed by 0 bases and V by 3 bases; bases with no gene match: 2. Germline V CDR1 and CDR2: SGDLS, YYNGEE. The CDR3 runs 15 residues. As DNA, the CDR3 is TGTGCCAGCAGCGAGGGACAGTCGAACACCGGGGAGCTGTTTTTT. It translates to CASSEGQSNTGELFF.

The chain is built from TRBV10-3 and TRBJ2-1, with D possibly matching TRBD2 (6 bases). Germline loops: CDR1 ENHRY, CDR2 SYGVKD. V lost 7 bases to trimming and J lost 2 bases, with 12 bases between them. The CDR3 is 14 amino acids. CDR3 nucleotide sequence: TGTGCCATCACTAGCGAGAACCCCTACAATGAGCAGTTCTTC. Translating gives CAITSENPYNEQFF.

V and J are TRBV19 and TRBJ1-4, with TRBD1 as a possible D gene (5 bases). Germline CDR1 reads LNHDA; CDR2 reads SQIVND (reference sequence). The germline V and J ends were trimmed by 10 bases and 9 bases, with 21 bases remaining between them. The CDR3 is made up of 14 amino acids. In nucleotides, the CDR3 is TGTGCCACCCCCTCGGGACTTAGAGGGAAAAAACTGTTTTTT. This gives the protein CATPSGLRGKKLFF.

The V and J genes are TRBV29-1 and TRBJ2-7, with 7 bases identical to TRBD1. J was trimmed by 2 bases and V by 6 bases; bases with no gene match: 13. From germline, CDR1 is SQVTM and CDR2 ANQGSEA. This CDR3 comprises 15 residues. Here the CDR3 DNA reads TGCAGCGTCCGAGGGGGCCGTGACCGTACCTACGAGCAGTACTTC. It yields the protein CSVRGGRDRTYEQYF.

About this clone: Other DNA sequences in this sample translate to the same CDR3. The V and J genes are TRBV5-1 and TRBJ2-5, with D hard to call. V was cut by 2 bases and J by 4 bases, with 6 bases left in between. There are 12 residues in the CDR3. CDR1 and CDR2 (germline): SGHRS, YFSETQ. The CDR3 bases are TGCGCCAGCAGCTTTTACGGAGAGACCCAGTACTTC. Translation: CASSFYGETQYF.

This chain joins TRBV5-6 and TRBJ1-2, with a tentative D call TRBD1 (5 bases). In germline, CDR1 is SGHDT, CDR2 YYEEEE. Trimming pared 0 bases from V and 2 bases from J, leaving 14 bases between. This CDR3 spans 16 amino acids. The CDR3: CASSLETVGSNYGYTF. The CDR3, as DNA: TGTGCCAGCAGCTTGGAGACAGTTGGTTCCAACTATGGCTACACCTTC.

The chain recombines TRBV29-1 with TRBJ2-5; possible D gene TRBD2, 6 bases. The germline gives CDR1 SQVTM, CDR2 ANQGSEA. V shed 6 bases and J shed 5 bases, with 19 bases lying between them. The CDR3 totals 14 residues. The CDR3 here is CSVGRGFGLETQYF. The CDR3, as DNA: TGCAGCGTGGGCCGGGGGTTTGGCCTGGAGACCCAGTACTTC.

J is TRBJ2-7 and V is TRBV5-1; maybe TRBD1 (6 bases). From germline, CDR1 is SGHRS and CDR2 YFSETQ. The V and J ends lost 4 bases and 3 bases respectively, with 17 bases between them. The CDR3 covers 15 residues. This CDR3 reads CASSTTGWGNYEQYF. CDR3 nucleotides: TGCGCCAGCAGCACCACAGGGTGGGGGAACTACGAGCAGTACTTC.

The chain has TRBV4-1 and TRBJ2-3, with 7 bases lining up with TRBD2. The ends lost 1 base at V and 5 bases at J; junction bases unmatched: 3. CDR3 length equals 14 residues. Germline CDR1 is MGHRA and CDR2 is YSYEKL. CDR3 coding DNA: TGCGCCAGCAGCCAAGTCGGACTAGTAGATACGCAGTATTTT. Translating gives CASSQVGLVDTQYF.

This chain connects TRBV7-9 to TRBJ2-3; 9 positions agree with TRBD2. Germline CDR1 SEHNR, CDR2 FQNEAQ (reference sequence). The CDR3 spans 14 residues. V was pared by 10 bases and J by 3 bases, with 8 bases of the junction left unmatched. For the CDR3, the DNA is TGTGCCATCATGGCGGGGGGGCCGACAGATACGCAGTATTTT. This encodes CAIMAGGPTDTQYF.

About this clone itself: Other DNA sequences in this specimen translate into the identical CDR3. The V gene is TRBV5-1, the J gene TRBJ2-3; TRBD1 agrees at 7 bases. Trimming cost V 4 bases and J 5 bases; bases outside gene matches: 10. This CDR3 comprises 15 residues. Per germline, CDR1 SGHRS and CDR2 YFSETQ. The CDR3 sequence: CASSPETGSGDTQYF. The DNA of the CDR3 is TGCGCCAGCAGCCCAGAGACAGGGTCAGGAGATACGCAGTATTTT.

The chain couples TRBV28 to TRBJ2-3, with 7 nucleotides matching TRBD1. Germline-derived CDR1 and CDR2 are MDHEN and SYDVKM. The CDR3 extends over 16 amino acids. With V trimmed by 3 bases and J by 2 bases, 8 bases remained unmatched. This chain's CDR3 is CASSLGQSAHTDTQYF. The CDR3, as DNA: TGTGCCAGCAGTTTGGGACAGTCTGCCCACACAGATACGCAGTATTTT.